The 32 T cell receptor beta chains below all came from one sample that was sequenced in a study of blood T cell repertoires in COVID-19. Repertoires were generated with immunoSEQ multiplex PCR, while TCRdb's copy carries only in-frame clones and drops some. The sample holds around 200,000 clones, approximately 90% seen once. The sequencing input was PBMCs or T cells enriched from blood (not recorded which). The receptors derive from a man aged 25 to 45 who had recovered from COVID-19.

The CDR3 sequence is CASSLLSGNTIYF. The CDR3 DNA is TGTGCCAGCAGTTTATTATCTGGAAACACCATATATTTT. This chain connects TRBV12-3 or TRBV12-4 to TRBJ1-3, with D unresolved. V was pared by 2 bases and J by 1 base, with 3 bases between. The CDR3 consists of 13 residues.

This chain joins TRBV7-9 and TRBJ1-2, with D unresolved. Germline V lookup: CDR1 SEHNR, CDR2 FQNEAQ (reference sequence). This CDR3 is 12 amino acids long. Between the trimmed V and J ends, which lost 7 bases and 6 bases, there was a span of 12 bases. The CDR3 protein is CASTLTGNGYTF. DNA for the CDR3: TGTGCCAGCACCCTTACCGGGAATGGCTACACCTTC.

The rearrangement joins TRBV10-1 to TRBJ2-2; 8 bases fit TRBD2. The CDR3 contains 17 residues. Germline CDR1 and CDR2: WNHNN and SYGVQD (reference sequence). The trim removed 7 bases at V and 5 bases at J, leaving 15 bases unmatched. The CDR3 region is CASTEAGREEGTGELFF. Written as DNA, the CDR3 is TGCGCCAGCACCGAAGCGGGGCGGGAGGAGGGAACCGGGGAGCTGTTTTTT.

The chain carries TRBV7-2 and TRBJ1-2; D unclear. V lost 7 bases and J 4 bases, leaving 19 bases between the germline ends. CDR3 length equals 15 residues. Germline V gene data show CDR1 as SGHTA and CDR2 as FQGNSA. CDR3 nucleotide sequence: TGTGCCAGCACCTACAATCCAGGTCCATCCTATGGCTACACCTTC. As protein: CASTYNPGPSYGYTF.

The chain carries TRBV6-5 and TRBJ2-7, with 9 bases matching TRBD2. The germline CDR1 and CDR2 sequences are MNHEY and SVGAGI. J lost 0 bases, V lost 6 bases, and 6 bases had no gene match. The CDR3 is made up of 15 amino acids. In DNA, the CDR3 is TGTGCCAGCAGAAGACTAGCGGACCCCTCCTACGAGCAGTACTTC. Translated: CASRRLADPSYEQYF.

The chain carries TRBV5-1 and TRBJ2-3; 8 bases match TRBD2. Germline V gives CDR1 SGHRS, CDR2 YFSETQ. V gave up 4 bases and J gave up 0 bases; unmatched junction bases: 16. The length of the CDR3 is 19 residues. The CDR3 nucleotides read TGCGCCAGCAGCCCCTCCCCGGGGGGGTTTACTACTAGCACAGATACGCAGTATTTT. Amino acid sequence: CASSPSPGGFTTSTDTQYF.

The chain carries TRBV13 and TRBJ2-7; 12 bases line up with TRBD2. Germline-derived CDR1 and CDR2 are PRHDT and FYEKMQ (reference sequence). This CDR3 has 19 amino acids. The junction had 9 bases not matched to a gene; V was cut back by 0 bases and J by 0 bases. CDR3 residues: CASSLGLSSGRAHSYEQYF. The CDR3 DNA sequence: TGTGCCAGCAGCTTAGGCTTATCTAGCGGGAGGGCCCACTCCTACGAGCAGTACTTC.

The rearrangement links TRBV5-1 to TRBJ1-1; D uncertain. The CDR3 has 12 residues. CDR1 SGHRS and CDR2 YFSETQ come from the germline V gene. Trimming took off 2 bases at V and 2 bases at J, with 4 bases between the two ends. The CDR3, as DNA: TGCGCCAGCAGCTTACAAAACACTGAAGCTTTCTTT. Residues: CASSLQNTEAFF. The variable domain in full, completed from reference TRBV5-1 and TRBJ1-1, reads KAGVTQTPRYLIKTRGQQVTLSCSPISGHRSVSWYQQTPGQGLQFLFEYFSETQRNKGNFPGRFSGRQFSNSRSEMNVSTLELGDSALYLCASSLQNTEAFFGQGTRLTVV.

This clone showed up just a few times. The J gene is TRBJ1-2, the V gene TRBV27, with a tentative D call TRBD1 (6 bases). This CDR3 is 15 amino acids long. CDR1 and CDR2 from the germline V gene are MNHEY and SMNVEV (reference sequence). V was pared by 10 bases and J by 5 bases, with 23 bases between. For the CDR3, the DNA is TGTGCCACCAAAAGGGAACAGGGAAGTTCTTATGGCTACACCTTC. It codes for CATKREQGSSYGYTF.

This clone was counted once. The rearrangement joins TRBV7-8 to TRBJ2-7; TRBD1 matches at 7 bases. This CDR3 has 15 residues. The J segment lost 1 base and the V segment lost 5 bases, leaving 8 bases of the junction unmatched. CDR1 is SGHVS, CDR2 FQNEAQ, per germline. For the CDR3, the DNA is TGTGCCAGCAGCGTAGACAGGGTCGGGTCCTACGAGCAGTACTTC. Its translation is CASSVDRVGSYEQYF.

V usage is TRBV25-1 and J usage is TRBJ1-1; D not certain. The CDR3 extends over 15 amino acids. V was pared by 3 bases and J by 6 bases, with 17 bases between. The germline V gene encodes CDR1 MGHDK and CDR2 SYGVNS. This CDR3 is CASSEEGGTDAEAFF. In DNA, the CDR3 is TGTGCCAGCAGTGAGGAGGGAGGAACAGACGCTGAAGCTTTCTTT. The whole variable domain, filled in from reference TRBV25-1 and TRBJ1-1, reads EADIYQTPRYLVIGTGKKITLECSQTMGHDKMYWYQQDPGMELHLIHYSYGVNSTEKGDLSSESTVSRIRTEHFPLTLESARPSHTSQYLCASSEEGGTDAEAFFGQGTRLTVV.

This clone was detected only a few times. The genes are TRBV6-6 and TRBJ1-1, with D maybe TRBD1 (6 bases). The CDR3 has 14 amino acids. Germline-derived CDR1 and CDR2 are MNHNY and SVGAGI (reference sequence). The ends were cut back, 7 bases at V and 0 bases at J, with 12 bases in the middle. DNA of the CDR3: TGTGCCAGCACAAACAGGGAACTGAACACTGAAGCTTTCTTT. Its protein is CASTNRELNTEAFF.

The V gene is TRBV2, the J gene TRBJ1-2; tentative D call: TRBD1 (6 bases). Trimming pared 6 bases from V and 5 bases from J, leaving 16 bases between. CDR3 length: 14 residues. Germline-derived CDR1 and CDR2 are SNHLY and FYNNEI. CDR3 residues: CASSPLQGDYGYTF. CDR3 DNA sequence: TGTGCCAGCAGCCCACTACAGGGAGATTATGGCTACACCTTC.

This chain links TRBV18 with TRBJ1-1; TRBD1 might be the D (6 bases). Deletions cut 8 bases from V and 6 bases from J, with 16 bases between. CDR1 and CDR2 (germline): KGHSH, LQKENI. The CDR3 spans 13 residues. In nucleotides, the CDR3 is TGTGCCAGCCTTAACAGGGATTTCCCTGAAGCTTTCTTT. Its translation is CASLNRDFPEAFF.

The J gene is TRBJ2-7, the V gene TRBV30; 8 nucleotides line up with TRBD1. This CDR3 contains 16 residues. The trim removed 7 bases at V and 3 bases at J, leaving 17 bases unmatched. Germline V gives CDR1 GTSNPN, CDR2 SVGIG (reference sequence). CDR3 nucleotides: TGTGCCTATGCCTCCCATACAGGGGGTGCATTCTACGAGCAGTACTTC. Amino acid sequence: CAYASHTGGAFYEQYF.

The chain has TRBV12-5 and TRBJ1-4; the D is unclear. The germline V and J ends were trimmed by 5 bases and 6 bases, with 16 bases remaining between them. This CDR3 is 15 amino acids long. The germline gives CDR1 LGHNT, CDR2 FRNRAP. CDR3 DNA sequence: TGTGCTAGTGGTCTACGACTGGAGGGATATGAAAAACTGTTTTTT. Translated, it gives CASGLRLEGYEKLFF.

This rearrangement joins TRBV4-1 to TRBJ1-1; D uncertain. The germline CDR1 and CDR2 sequences are MGHRA and YSYEKL. The CDR3 length is 13 residues. V lost 0 bases and J lost 10, with 12 bases in between. CDR3 residues: CASSQEEGGLAFF. Written as DNA, the CDR3 is TGCGCCAGCAGCCAAGAGGAGGGCGGGTTAGCTTTCTTT.

The chain combines TRBV11-3 with TRBJ1-1; D is unresolved. The CDR3 totals 13 residues. V shed 2 bases and J shed 5 bases, with 9 bases lying between them. CDR1 is SGHNT and CDR2 is YENEEA in the germline V gene. The CDR3 bases are TGTGCCAGCAGCTTACGGTTGTCAACTGAAGCTTTCTTT. This codes for CASSLRLSTEAFF.

V is TRBV28 and J is TRBJ2-5, with D uncertain. Trimming took 7 bases from V and 0 from J, leaving 12 bases between them. The germline CDR1 and CDR2 sequences are MDHEN and SYDVKM. This CDR3 comprises 14 residues. The CDR3 sequence: CASTHSLYQETQYF. Here the CDR3 DNA reads TGTGCCAGCACCCACAGCCTGTACCAAGAGACCCAGTACTTC.

The V call is TRBV7-2, the J call TRBJ2-3; 8 bases are a match to TRBD2. The CDR3 length is 12 residues. V shed 6 bases and J 5 bases; nucleotides not matched to a gene: 1. The germline CDR1 and CDR2 sequences are SGHTA and FQGNSA. The CDR3 DNA reads as TGTGCCAGCAGAACTAGCGGAGATACGCAGTATTTT. Amino acids: CASRTSGDTQYF.

The chain is built from TRBV11-3 and TRBJ2-1, with D maybe TRBD1 (6 bases). V lost 1 base to trimming and J lost 8 bases, with 12 bases between them. CDR3 length: 14 residues. Germline CDR1 SGHNT, CDR2 YENEEA. The CDR3 spells CASSLGLAGDEQFF. CDR3 bases: TGTGCCAGCAGCTTAGGGCTAGCAGGGGATGAGCAGTTCTTC.

This chain links TRBV6-6 with TRBJ2-5; 8 bases align to TRBD1. Germline V gene data show CDR1 as MNHNY and CDR2 as SVGAGI (reference sequence). The CDR3 spans 14 residues. Trimming cost V 6 bases and J 5 bases; bases outside gene matches: 8. Here the CDR3 reads CASRIPTGGETQYF. The CDR3 DNA reads TGTGCCAGCAGGATACCTACAGGGGGGGAGACCCAGTACTTC.

The gene calls are TRBV29-1 and TRBJ1-2; D not certain. With 3 bases removed from V and 2 bases from J, the gap between germline ends came to 10 bases. The CDR3 runs 13 residues. Germline V lookup: CDR1 SQVTM, CDR2 ANQGSEA. DNA of the CDR3: TGCAGCGTTGACCGGGGAATGAACTATGGCTACACCTTC. Translated, it gives CSVDRGMNYGYTF.

V usage is TRBV30 and J usage is TRBJ1-5; TRBD1 aligns across 9 bases. The germline V gene encodes CDR1 GTSNPN and CDR2 SVGIG (reference sequence). This CDR3 region has 13 residues. V shed 4 bases, J shed 5 bases, and the junction held 3 bases outside the gene matches. The chain's CDR3 is CAWKTGGDQPQHF. Written as DNA, the CDR3 is TGTGCCTGGAAGACAGGGGGAGATCAGCCCCAGCATTTT. Looking up the rest from reference TRBV30 and TRBJ1-5 gives the full variable domain: SQTIHQWPATLVQPVGSPLSLECTVEGTSNPNLYWYRQAAGRGLQLLFYSVGIGQISSEVPQNLSASRPQDRQFILSSKKLLLSDSGFYLCAWKTGGDQPQHFGDGTRLSIL.

This chain joins TRBV2 and TRBJ1-2; no clear D gene. V was cut by 1 base and J by 1 base, with 10 bases left in between. CDR1 and CDR2 from the germline V gene are SNHLY and FYNNEI. The CDR3 sequence is 15 residues long. The CDR3 reads CASSEDSLINYGYTF. DNA for the CDR3: TGTGCCAGCAGTGAAGACAGCCTTATTAACTATGGCTACACCTTC.

This clone was counted once. This sequence joins TRBV4-3 and TRBJ1-2; D might be TRBD1 (6 bases). The length of the CDR3 is 16 residues. With 0 bases removed from V and 1 base from J, the gap between germline ends came to 12 bases. Germline V gives CDR1 LGHNA, CDR2 YSLEER. CDR3 DNA sequence: TGCGCCAGCAGCCAAGACCCCCCAGGGGTTAACTATGGCTACACCTTC. This translates into CASSQDPPGVNYGYTF.

CDR3 region: CASQGITDTQYF. CDR3 nucleotides: TGTGCCAGCCAGGGCATCACAGATACGCAGTATTTT. The chain employs TRBV9 and TRBJ2-3; D might be TRBD1 (5 bases). Germline V gene lookup returns CDR1 SGDLS and CDR2 YYNGEE. This CDR3 has 12 amino acids. Trimming stripped 7 bases from V and 2 bases from J, with 8 bases between.

The J gene is TRBJ1-1, the V gene TRBV10-3; 7 positions agree with TRBD1. J was trimmed by 0 bases and V by 6 bases; bases with no gene match: 4. Germline V CDR1 and CDR2: ENHRY, SYGVKD. The CDR3 sequence is 14 residues long. The CDR3 DNA reads TGTGCCATCAGGACGACAGGGCTGAACACTGAAGCTTTCTTT. Residues: CAIRTTGLNTEAFF.

The J gene is TRBJ2-2, the V gene TRBV6-2 or TRBV6-3; 7 bases map to TRBD2. The CDR3 runs to 15 residues. The germline gives CDR1 MNHEY, CDR2 SVGEGT. Germline trimming cut 5 bases from V and 4 bases from J; bases unmatched to any gene: 7. CDR3 protein: CASSTGGGATGELFF. DNA of the CDR3: TGTGCCAGCAGTACCGGCGGGGGAGCCACCGGGGAGCTGTTTTTT.

The rearrangement links TRBV9 to TRBJ2-7; the match to TRBD1 covers 10 bases. The CDR3 length is 17 residues. The V gene's germline CDR1 is SGDLS and CDR2 YYNGEE. V dropped 2 bases and J dropped 8; count of bases not matched to a gene: 16. CDR3 coding DNA: TGTGCCAGCAGCGTTCGGGACAGGGGACTTACCTACATGAAGCAGTACTTC. Its protein product is CASSVRDRGLTYMKQYF.

V and J are TRBV9 and TRBJ2-6, with D maybe TRBD1 (5 bases). V was trimmed by 1 base and J by 0 bases, leaving 11 bases between them. This CDR3 is 17 amino acids long. CDR1 is SGDLS and CDR2 is YYNGEE in the germline V gene. This chain's CDR3 is CASSVPGISSGANVLTF. The CDR3 bases are TGTGCCAGCAGCGTACCAGGGATAAGCTCTGGGGCCAACGTCCTGACTTTC.

The CDR3 nucleotides read TGTGCCAGCAGCTTCAATGCGAGGGACAGGGTCTTCACTGAAGCTTTCTTT. This gives the protein CASSFNARDRVFTEAFF. The V call is TRBV5-5, the J call TRBJ1-1; 9 bases fit TRBD1. The CDR3 runs to 17 residues. Germline V lookup: CDR1 SGHKS, CDR2 YYEKEE (reference sequence). V was pared by 2 bases and J by 4 bases, with 12 bases of the junction left unmatched.